Reported below is one T cell receptor beta chain. What it recognizes is unknown. These data come from a study of T cells in Graves' hyperthyroidism and ophthalmopathy. Looking at the study overall: The initial diagnosis was the point when peripheral blood was collected, ahead of any treatment. Study-wide results and caveats: The majority of expanded thyroid clonotypes above 0.001 also appeared in blood.

Ophthalmopathy cases scored 3 or more on the Clinical Activity Score and 4 or more on NOSPECS grade, with duration below 3 months. Not enrolled were patients with uncontrolled infection, other autoimmune disease, pregnancy or lactation. This CDR3 comprises 19 residues. Germline V gene lookup returns CDR1 SGDLS and CDR2 YYNGEE. J lost 2 bases, V lost 0 bases, and 10 bases had no gene match. From RNA transcripts, TCR beta CDR3 regions were amplified. The HTBI primer set served for first-round RT-PCR of the TCR CDR3. TCRdb independently ran MiXCR on the multiplex PCR reads; one entry per CDR3 protein. The sample consists of over 400,000 distinct CDR3 sequences, around a fifth of them appearing once.

Sequencing was carried out using blood. The TCR comes from a woman aged 70 to 79 with Graves' ophthalmopathy. This chain connects TRBV9 to TRBJ2-1; 11 bases align to TRBD2. The CDR3 loop reads CASSVDGLAGGGPYNEQFF. Written as DNA, the CDR3 is TGTGCCAGCAGCGTAGATGGGCTAGCGGGAGGAGGACCCTACAATGAGCAGTTCTTC.